These T cell receptor beta chains were read from a single sample in a study of T cells in Graves' hyperthyroidism and ophthalmopathy. One entry per CDR3 protein, called by TCRdb with MiXCR from the multiplex PCR reads. The sample has hundreds of thousands of distinct CDR3 sequences, over 35% seen once. The sequencing sample was made of blood. These receptors originate from a man between 18 and 35 years old with Graves' hyperthyroidism. Both conserved end residues are part of each CDR3. The D gene is left open where the match is weak. Size is stated for part of the rows, as once, few or many counts, or as a class when the clone is expanded.

clone size: few
J gene: TRBJ2-5
D gene: -
V gene: TRBV5-1
CDR3 DNA: TGTGCCACGACAGACCCAAGGAGGGACGAGACCCAGTACTTC
CDR3 protein: CATTDPRRDETQYF

clone size: -
J gene: TRBJ1-5
D gene: -
V gene: TRBV2
CDR3 DNA: TGTGCCAGCACAGGGGCGAACAACCAGCCCCAGCATTTT
CDR3 protein: CASTGANNQPQHF

clone size: few
J gene: TRBJ1-5
D gene: -
V gene: TRBV7-8
CDR3 DNA: TGTGCCAGCAGCTTGACAGAAGTGGGGGATCAGCCCCAGCATTTT
CDR3 protein: CASSLTEVGDQPQHF

clone size: -
J gene: TRBJ1-6
D gene: TRBD1
V gene: TRBV10-3
CDR3 DNA: TGTGCCATCAGGGGGACAGGTGGTGAACAGCCCCTCCACTTT
CDR3 protein: CAIRGTGGEQPLHF

clone size: -
J gene: TRBJ1-6
D gene: TRBD1
V gene: TRBV5-1
CDR3 DNA: TGCGCCAGCGGCACGGGACAGGGGAGAGGGGGTTCACCCCTCCACTTT
CDR3 protein: CASGTGQGRGGSPLHF

clone size: -
J gene: TRBJ1-1
D gene: -
V gene: TRBV5-1
CDR3 DNA: TGCGCCAGCCATTCGGGCGGTGGAGGGAACACTGAAGCTTTCTTT
CDR3 protein: CASHSGGGGNTEAFF

clone size: -
J gene: TRBJ1-2
D gene: -
V gene: TRBV2
CDR3 DNA: TGTGCCAGTCCCGACAGAAACTATGGCTACACCTTC
CDR3 protein: CASPDRNYGYTF

clone size: -
J gene: TRBJ1-1
D gene: TRBD1
V gene: TRBV7-2
CDR3 DNA: TGTGCCAGCAGCCAACCGGGACAGTTGAACACTGAAGCTTTCTTT
CDR3 protein: CASSQPGQLNTEAFF

clone size: -
J gene: TRBJ1-6
D gene: -
V gene: TRBV7-2
CDR3 DNA: TGTGCCAGCAGCATACAGAGCCCGGATAGTTCACCCCTCCACTTT
CDR3 protein: CASSIQSPDSSPLHF

clone size: few
J gene: TRBJ1-6
D gene: -
V gene: TRBV4-1
CDR3 DNA: TGCGCCAGCAGCCAAGTCCAGGGGAATTCACCCCTCCACTTT
CDR3 protein: CASSQVQGNSPLHF

clone size: many
J gene: TRBJ2-7
D gene: -
V gene: TRBV9
CDR3 DNA: TGTGCCAGCAGCGTAGGACTAGGTCCCTACGAGCAGTACTTC
CDR3 protein: CASSVGLGPYEQYF

clone size: few
J gene: TRBJ1-6
D gene: TRBD1
V gene: TRBV6-5
CDR3 DNA: TGTGCCAGCAGGTCCGGGACAGATTTTTCACCCCTCCACTTT
CDR3 protein: CASRSGTDFSPLHF

clone size: few
J gene: TRBJ1-5
D gene: -
V gene: TRBV12-3/TRBV12-4
CDR3 DNA: TGTGCCAGCAGTCTTCACAATAGCAATCAGCCCCAGCATTTT
CDR3 protein: CASSLHNSNQPQHF

clone size: few
J gene: TRBJ2-7
D gene: -
V gene: TRBV7-8
CDR3 DNA: TGTGCCAGCAGCATGAGCCGGGAACGCCAGTCCACCTACGAGCAGTACTTC
CDR3 protein: CASSMSRERQSTYEQYF

clone size: many
J gene: TRBJ2-7
D gene: TRBD2
V gene: TRBV7-9
CDR3 DNA: TGTGCCAGCAGCACTAGCGGGGCTTTCTCCTACGAGCAGTACTTC
CDR3 protein: CASSTSGAFSYEQYF

clone size: -
J gene: TRBJ2-7
D gene: TRBD1
V gene: TRBV4-3
CDR3 DNA: TGCGCCAGCAGCCACCCTTCGCGGACAGGGCGACCCTACGAGCAGTACTTC
CDR3 protein: CASSHPSRTGRPYEQYF

clone size: many
J gene: TRBJ1-1
D gene: TRBD1
V gene: TRBV10-3
CDR3 DNA: TGTGCCATCAGGTACACCGGGACAGGAAACACTGAAGCTTTCTTT
CDR3 protein: CAIRYTGTGNTEAFF

clone size: -
J gene: TRBJ2-7
D gene: -
V gene: TRBV13
CDR3 DNA: TGTGCCAGCAGTTTGGCGGGCCCTATCTACGAGCAGTACTTC
CDR3 protein: CASSLAGPIYEQYF

clone size: -
J gene: TRBJ1-1
D gene: -
V gene: TRBV7-8
CDR3 DNA: TGCGCCAGCAGCCAAGTAGGGATCGGGGACACTGAAGCTTTCTTT
CDR3 protein: CASSQVGIGDTEAFF

clone size: few
J gene: TRBJ2-7
D gene: -
V gene: TRBV5-1
CDR3 DNA: TGCGCCAGCAGCTTGGGGGTCAGCACCTACGAGCAGTACTTC
CDR3 protein: CASSLGVSTYEQYF